Listed below are T cell receptor beta chains from one sample, sequenced in a study of cytomegalovirus exposure and HLA in healthy donors. Using immunoSEQ multiplex PCR, the repertoire was profiled, and TCRdb retains in-frame clones only, with some absent. The data contain fewer than 250,000 clones, nearly 80% of them singletons. The specimen was PBMCs. These receptors all stem from a male donor in good health and CMV-seronegative. Both conserved end residues are part of each CDR3. Each record gives: D gene, clone size, J gene, V gene, CDR3 DNA, CDR3 protein. A D gene is named only where the DNA matches it firmly. Clone sizes are given selectively: once, few, many, or a class where the clone is expanded.

NA	NA	TRBJ1-1	TRBV6-5	TGTGCCAGCAGACCCCTTGCCCCGGGTGAAGCTTTCTTT	CASRPLAPGEAFF
TRBD2	NA	TRBJ2-1	TRBV7-3	TGTGCCAGCAGCTTACGAGCGGGAGGGCCGAATGAGCAGTTCTTC	CASSLRAGGPNEQFF
NA	NA	TRBJ2-5	TRBV27	TGTGCCAGCAGTTTTGTTGGCGCGGGAGAGACCCAGTACTTC	CASSFVGAGETQYF
NA	few	TRBJ2-5	TRBV5-1	TGCGCCAGCAGCCCGGGGTCGACCCAAGAGACCCAGTACTTC	CASSPGSTQETQYF
TRBD2	NA	TRBJ2-1	TRBV4-1	TGCGCCAGCAGCCAGGGACTAGCGGGAGATGAGCAGTTCTTC	CASSQGLAGDEQFF
TRBD1	NA	TRBJ1-2	TRBV15	TGTGCCACCAGCAGTGAAGGACAGGCAGCCTATGGCTACACCTTC	CATSSEGQAAYGYTF
NA	NA	TRBJ2-1	TRBV27	TGTGCCAGCAGTGGGCTGGAAGGGACATACAATGAGCAGTTCTTC	CASSGLEGTYNEQFF
NA	few	TRBJ2-7	TRBV6-1	TGTGCCAGCAGTGAAGCTGTTCTCTACGAGCAGTACTTC	CASSEAVLYEQYF
NA	NA	TRBJ1-3	TRBV9	TGTGCCAGCAGCGTAGACAGGTTTGCCTCTGGAAACACCATATATTTT	CASSVDRFASGNTIYF
NA	NA	TRBJ1-1	TRBV7-3	TGTGCCAGCAGCTTACTCGGGGTTAGTTCGAACACTGAAGCTTTCTTT	CASSLLGVSSNTEAFF
NA	NA	TRBJ1-1	TRBV28	TGTGGCACGAAGCTGAACACTGAAGCTTTCTTT	CGTKLNTEAFF
NA	NA	TRBJ1-6	TRBV4-2	TGTGCCAGCAGCCAAGAGTCAGGGATTTCTTATTCACCCCTCCACTTT	CASSQESGISYSPLHF
NA	few	TRBJ1-1	TRBV7-9	TGTGCCAGCAGCTCGACGACAGGCACTGAAGCTTTCTTT	CASSSTTGTEAFF
NA	NA	TRBJ2-3	TRBV6-6	TGTGCCAGCAGTTCTGACAGGGATACGCAGTATTTT	CASSSDRDTQYF
NA	once	TRBJ2-7	TRBV11-2	TGTGCCAGCAGCTCCGAGACAGGACTCTACGAGCAGTACTTC	CASSSETGLYEQYF
TRBD1	once	TRBJ2-2	TRBV6-4	TGTGCCAGCAGTGACTTTGATGACAGGGTGGTTATAGACACCGGGGAGCTGTTTTTT	CASSDFDDRVVIDTGELFF
NA	NA	TRBJ1-2	TRBV7-9	TGTTCCAGCAGCTTAGAAGGTCCCGACATCGGTGACTATGGCTACACCTTC	CSSSLEGPDIGDYGYTF
NA	NA	TRBJ2-7	TRBV5-1	TGCGCCAGCAGCCCCAGGGACTCCTACGAGCAGTACTTC	CASSPRDSYEQYF
TRBD1	NA	TRBJ2-5	TRBV5-4	TGTGCCAGCAGCTTGGTGTTTTCAGGGGGCAGAGAGACCCAGTACTTC	CASSLVFSGGRETQYF
TRBD1	few	TRBJ1-1	TRBV10-3	TGTGCCATCAGAGGGACAGGGAGGAGCACTGAAGCTTTCTTT	CAIRGTGRSTEAFF
NA	NA	TRBJ1-1	TRBV19	TGTGCCAGTAGTACGACGTACAGGGAATCGAACACTGAAGCTTTCTTT	CASSTTYRESNTEAFF
TRBD1	NA	TRBJ1-6	TRBV30	TGTGCCTGGAGTCACCGGGACAGGGATTCACCCCTCCACTTT	CAWSHRDRDSPLHF
TRBD2	NA	TRBJ2-1	TRBV4-3	TGCGCCAGCAGCCAGAGCGGGGGGAGCCACAATGAGCAGTTCTTC	CASSQSGGSHNEQFF
TRBD1	NA	TRBJ2-5	TRBV7-9	TGTTCCAGCAGCTACCCGGGACAGGGGGCACAAGAGACCCAGTACTTC	CSSSYPGQGAQETQYF
TRBD2	NA	TRBJ2-3	TRBV14	TGTGCCAGCAGCCTAAGAACGGGAGGGCCGAAGGATACGCAGTATTTT	CASSLRTGGPKDTQYF
TRBD2	NA	TRBJ2-7	TRBV9	TGTGCCAGCAGCCTAAGAGGGACTAGCGGTTACTACGAGCAGTACTTC	CASSLRGTSGYYEQYF
TRBD2	once	TRBJ2-7	TRBV28	TGTGCCAGCAGACCTCCGGGGTACAGCGGGAGTACGCTGTACGAGCAGTACTTC	CASRPPGYSGSTLYEQYF
NA	NA	TRBJ2-7	TRBV25-1	TGTGCCAGCAGTCCCGGCGGGGCTGAGGACTACGAGCAGTACTTC	CASSPGGAEDYEQYF
TRBD1	NA	TRBJ1-1	TRBV2	TGTGCCAGCAGAATAGACAGGGTGAACACTGAAGCTTTCTTT	CASRIDRVNTEAFF
NA	NA	TRBJ2-5	TRBV6-1	TGTGCCAGCTCCCCGTACCAAGAGACCCAGTACTTC	CASSPYQETQYF
NA	NA	TRBJ1-2	TRBV2	TGTGCCAGCAGTGAAGCGGGGACTGGTATTAGCTACACCTTC	CASSEAGTGISYTF
TRBD1	NA	TRBJ1-5	TRBV10-3	TGTGCCATCAGTGAGTCAAGGGGGCAAGGGCAGCCCCAGCATTTT	CAISESRGQGQPQHF
NA	NA	TRBJ1-2	TRBV11-2	TGTGCCAGCAGCTTAGCAGGAGGATACTATGGCTACACCTTC	CASSLAGGYYGYTF
NA	NA	TRBJ1-1	TRBV7-9	TGTGCCAGCAGCTTAGGGAGACAGCTTAACACTGAAGCTTTCTTT	CASSLGRQLNTEAFF
TRBD2	NA	TRBJ2-3	TRBV27	TGTGCCAGCAGGGAGGGGACTAGCGGGACTGGAGTTCCGGATACGCAGTATTTT	CASREGTSGTGVPDTQYF
NA	NA	TRBJ1-2	TRBV11-3	TGTGCCAGCAGCTTAGATTTGTCAGGGTTGAACTATGGCTACACCTTC	CASSLDLSGLNYGYTF
TRBD1	NA	TRBJ1-1	TRBV5-5	TGTGCCAGCAGCTTCGGGGGGGACAGGGGGAACACTGAAGCTTTCTTT	CASSFGGDRGNTEAFF
NA	NA	TRBJ1-2	TRBV14	TGTGCCAGCAGCCAAGATTTGGCGGCCTTTGGGGGCCATGGCTACACCTTC	CASSQDLAAFGGHGYTF
NA	NA	TRBJ1-3	TRBV7-7	TGTGCCAGCAGCCAGGGCCCCGGAAACACCATATATTTT	CASSQGPGNTIYF
NA	NA	TRBJ2-1	TRBV11-3	TGTGCCAGCAGCTCCGTTTTTCAGGACAATGAGCAGTTCTTC	CASSSVFQDNEQFF
TRBD2	few	TRBJ2-1	TRBV19	TGTGCCAGTAGTATTAGGACCGGGACTAGCGGCTACAATGAGCAGTTCTTC	CASSIRTGTSGYNEQFF
TRBD1	NA	TRBJ1-2	TRBV18	TGTGCCAGCTCACCGGGGGACAGTTCGAATGGCTACACCTTC	CASSPGDSSNGYTF
NA	NA	TRBJ2-7	TRBV7-2	TGTGCCAGCAGCCACAATACCCACCTAGCGCGAACATTCTACGAGCAGTACTTC	CASSHNTHLARTFYEQYF
TRBD1	NA	TRBJ1-2	TRBV9	TGTGCCAGCAGCGTGGAGGACAGGAACTATGGCTACACCTTC	CASSVEDRNYGYTF
NA	NA	TRBJ2-1	TRBV6-6	TGTGCCAGCAGGGGCGACGGCAATGAGCAGTTCTTC	CASRGDGNEQFF
NA	NA	TRBJ1-6	TRBV4-1	TGCGCCAGCAGCCAAGACAGGGGTAATTCACCCCTCCACTTT	CASSQDRGNSPLHF
NA	few	TRBJ2-7	TRBV6-5	TGTGCCAGCAGTTATAGTTCCGGGTTCTCCTACGAGCAGTACTTC	CASSYSSGFSYEQYF
TRBD2	NA	TRBJ2-5	TRBV30	TGTGCCTGGAGGGCCTCCGGGGGGAGACAAGAGACCCAGTACTTC	CAWRASGGRQETQYF
TRBD1	NA	TRBJ1-5	TRBV14	TGTGCCAGCAGCCAAGGACAGGGGGGCAATCAGCCCCAGCATTTT	CASSQGQGGNQPQHF
NA	NA	TRBJ2-1	TRBV10-2	TGCGCCAGCAGTCTTCTTTCGAGGGGCGGGAACTACAATGAGCAGTTCTTC	CASSLLSRGGNYNEQFF
NA	NA	TRBJ2-3	TRBV5-4	TGTGCCAGCAGCTTGGCTCTAGCGAGGACAGATACGCAGTATTTT	CASSLALARTDTQYF
TRBD1	NA	TRBJ2-1	TRBV14	TGTGCCAGCAGACGCAGTGGGACAGGGATGGGATCCTACAATGAGCAGTTCTTC	CASRRSGTGMGSYNEQFF
TRBD2	NA	TRBJ2-7	TRBV10-3	TGTGCCATCAGTGATGGAGGGACTAGCGCGCGTCACGAGCAGTACTTC	CAISDGGTSARHEQYF
TRBD2	NA	TRBJ2-3	TRBV28	TGTGCCAGCATCACCGGACTAGCGGGAATTTCAGATACGCAGTATTTT	CASITGLAGISDTQYF